The rows below give T cell receptor beta chains drawn from one sample of a study of blood T cells in healthy people across ages. Each CDR3 protein is one row after TCRdb ran MiXCR on the 5' RACE reads. The sample lists about 1,500,000 distinct CDR3 sequences; approximately 28% were seen once. The sequencing sample was made of blood. The receptor set was obtained from a woman aged 25 to 45 in good health. Each CDR3 is given with its conserved first and last residue. The order of the fields is clone size, V gene, D gene, J gene, CDR3 protein, CDR3 DNA. The D gene is left open where the match is weak. Only part of the rows carry a size: once, few, many, or a class if the clone is expanded.

-	TRBV6-6	-	TRBJ1-3	CASSSSQQGAAGNTIYF	-
few	TRBV20-1	TRBD2	TRBJ2-2	CSAERGGPGELFF	TGCAGTGCTGAGCGGGGGGGCCCCGGGGAGCTGTTTTTT
-	TRBV5-1	-	TRBJ2-5	CASSLDLAVQTQYF	TGCGCCAGCAGCTTGGACCTAGCTGTGCAGACCCAGTACTTC
many	TRBV28	-	TRBJ1-2	CASSLLGGSYGYTF	TGTGCCAGCAGTTTATTAGGCGGGAGCTATGGCTACACCTTC
few	TRBV3-1	-	TRBJ1-2	CASSHLGVKEGYTF	TGTGCCAGCAGCCACCTCGGGGTAAAGGAGGGCTACACCTTC
many	TRBV5-1	-	TRBJ1-4	CASSLVGTEEKLFF	TGCGCCAGCAGCTTGGTGGGGACGGAGGAAAAACTGTTTTTT
few	TRBV5-1	TRBD1	TRBJ1-1	CASRNDRGRGAFF	TGCGCCAGCAGGAACGACAGGGGGCGAGGAGCTTTCTTT
once	TRBV19	-	TRBJ2-6	CASSIGGPGGANVLTF	TGTGCCAGTAGTATCGGGGGCCCTGGAGGGGCCAACGTCCTGACTTTC
few	TRBV2	TRBD1	TRBJ2-3	CASSLGQETTSTDTQYF	TGTGCCAGCAGTCTCGGACAGGAAACTACTAGCACAGATACGCAGTATTTT
once	TRBV6-6	-	TRBJ2-2	CASSYLGAPSTGELFF	TGTGCCAGCAGTTACTTAGGGGCCCCTTCTACCGGGGAGCTGTTTTTT
few	TRBV12-3/TRBV12-4	TRBD1	TRBJ1-1	CASTRTGENTEAFF	TGTGCCAGCACCCGGACAGGAGAGAACACTGAAGCTTTCTTT
once	TRBV9	-	TRBJ2-3	CASSVYNADTQYF	TGTGCCAGCAGCGTATATAACGCAGATACGCAGTATTTT
-	TRBV14	-	TRBJ1-2	CASSLQDRGGKNYGYTF	TGTGCCAGCAGCCTACAAGACCGGGGAGGGAAAAACTATGGCTACACCTTC
few	TRBV9	-	TRBJ2-3	CASKGTGDTQYF	TGTGCCAGCAAGGGGACGGGAGATACGCAGTATTTT
-	TRBV27	TRBD2	TRBJ2-4	CASSQSGLAGGKNIQYF	TGTGCCAGCAGCCAATCGGGACTAGCGGGAGGAAAAAACATTCAGTACTTC
-	TRBV3-1	TRBD2	TRBJ2-3	CASSQLAGLDTQYF	TGTGCCAGCAGCCAACTAGCGGGGTTAGATACGCAGTATTTT
many	TRBV29-1	-	TRBJ2-7	CSFTGDTSYEQYF	TGCAGCTTTACCGGGGACACCTCCTACGAGCAGTACTTC
once	TRBV2	TRBD2	TRBJ2-1	CASRRGTSGSAEFF	TGTGCCAGCAGAAGGGGGACTAGCGGGAGTGCTGAGTTCTTC
-	TRBV27	-	TRBJ1-6	CASSLGTAPSSPLHF	TGTGCCAGCAGTTTGGGGACCGCCCCATCCTCACCCCTCCACTTT
-	TRBV7-8	TRBD1	TRBJ2-3	CASSSRDSASSTDTQYF	TGTGCCAGCAGCTCCCGGGACAGCGCTTCTAGCACAGATACGCAGTATTTT
few	TRBV3-1	-	TRBJ2-3	CASSQDPQTDTQYF	TGTGCCAGCAGCCAAGATCCGCAAACAGATACGCAGTATTTT
many	TRBV15	-	TRBJ2-3	CATSRDPGDTQYF	TGTGCCACCAGCAGAGATCCCGGGGATACGCAGTATTTT
-	TRBV14	-	TRBJ2-3	CASSRSYTDTQYF	TGTGCCAGCAGCCGTTCATACACAGATACGCAGTATTTT
few	TRBV29-1	-	TRBJ2-7	CSVIGNGDSYEQYF	TGCAGCGTGATAGGGAACGGGGACTCCTACGAGCAGTACTTC
-	TRBV7-9	-	TRBJ1-1	CASSPPVGVNTEAFF	TGTGCCAGCAGCCCCCCAGTCGGGGTTAACACTGAAGCTTTCTTT
few	TRBV5-1	TRBD2	TRBJ2-7	CASSPTLAGSSYEQYF	TGCGCCAGCAGCCCCACCCTAGCGGGGAGCTCCTACGAGCAGTACTTC
few	TRBV29-1	TRBD1	TRBJ2-3	CSVDGQGVTVTQYF	TGCAGCGTCGATGGACAGGGGGTCACAGTTACGCAGTATTTT
many	TRBV5-1	TRBD1	TRBJ2-1	CASSSYGTGDNEQFF	TGCGCCAGCAGCTCTTACGGGACAGGGGACAATGAGCAGTTCTTC
-	TRBV6-5	TRBD1	TRBJ1-6	CASSYAGGFDNSPLHF	TGTGCCAGCAGTTACGCAGGGGGCTTCGATAATTCACCCCTCCACTTT
few	TRBV7-6	TRBD2	TRBJ2-3	CASSLGLAGGYRTDTQYF	TGTGCCAGCAGCTTAGGACTAGCGGGGGGATATCGCACAGATACGCAGTATTTT
few	TRBV25-1	TRBD2	TRBJ2-1	CASGAGGYNEQFF	TGTGCCAGCGGAGCGGGAGGTTACAATGAGCAGTTCTTC
-	TRBV20-1	-	TRBJ2-5	CSARRPGHPQETQYF	TGCAGTGCTCGAAGACCGGGACACCCCCAAGAGACCCAGTACTTC
-	TRBV18	TRBD1	TRBJ2-3	CASYRDRATDTQYF	TGTGCCAGCTACCGGGACAGGGCAACAGATACGCAGTATTTT
-	TRBV9	TRBD1	TRBJ1-2	CASSVDGPGQGIGYTF	TGTGCCAGCAGCGTAGATGGGCCGGGACAGGGCATTGGCTACACCTTC
-	TRBV19	-	TRBJ1-2	CASSRYSSRDGGYTF	TGTGCCAGTAGTCGCTATTCGAGCCGGGACGGTGGCTACACCTTC
many	TRBV6-6	-	TRBJ1-5	CASSWDGNQPQHF	TGTGCCAGCAGTTGGGACGGCAATCAGCCCCAGCATTTT
-	TRBV7-6	-	TRBJ1-5	CASSLEAQYSNQPQHF	TGTGCCAGCAGCTTAGAAGCCCAGTATAGCAATCAGCCCCAGCATTTT
few	TRBV19	-	TRBJ2-1	CASTSTPYNEQFF	TGTGCCAGTACTTCAACACCATACAATGAGCAGTTCTTC
-	TRBV12-3/TRBV12-4	-	TRBJ2-5	CASSLGQGHYNEQYF	TGTGCCAGCAGTTTAGGGCAGGGCCACTACAATGAGCAGTACTTC
many	TRBV6-1	TRBD1	TRBJ2-7	CASRTGTGGPYEQYF	TGTGCCAGCAGAACTGGGACAGGGGGCCCCTACGAGCAGTACTTC
-	TRBV5-1	TRBD2	TRBJ2-7	CASSGGLAREQYF	TGCGCCAGCAGCGGGGGACTAGCGCGAGAGCAGTACTTC
many	TRBV4-1	TRBD1	TRBJ2-7	CASSQDLLGTGTYEQYF	TGCGCCAGCAGCCAAGATCTTCTTGGGACAGGGACGTACGAGCAGTACTTC
-	TRBV3-1	-	TRBJ2-3	CASSQGIRDTQYF	TGTGCCAGCAGCCAAGGTATTCGCGATACGCAGTATTTT
-	TRBV7-9	-	TRBJ2-5	CASSPSGSTRGIETQYF	TGTGCCAGCAGCCCTTCAGGTTCCACGCGAGGGATAGAGACCCAGTACTTC
few	TRBV29-1	-	TRBJ1-2	CSVDGRGGGYTF	TGCAGCGTTGATGGGCGAGGGGGTGGCTACACCTTC
-	TRBV20-1	TRBD1	TRBJ2-3	CSAPEPGQSTDTQYF	TGCAGTGCCCCGGAGCCGGGACAGAGCACAGATACGCAGTATTTT
-	TRBV20-1	TRBD1	TRBJ1-2	CSAQGSGQIIYGYTF	TGCAGTGCCCAGGGGTCGGGACAGATAATATATGGCTACACCTTC
once	TRBV20-1	-	TRBJ2-1	CSALWGPINYNEQFF	TGCAGTGCTTTGTGGGGCCCTATTAATTACAATGAGCAGTTCTTC
-	TRBV10-3	-	TRBJ1-2	CAISESEARGYTF	TGTGCCATCAGTGAGTCTGAGGCGCGGGGCTACACCTTC
-	TRBV12-3/TRBV12-4	-	TRBJ2-1	CASSLDGKIYNEQFF	TGTGCCAGCAGTTTAGACGGGAAGATCTACAATGAGCAGTTCTTC